This TCR beta chain was profiled in a study of blood T cells in healthy people across ages. This CDR3 has 14 amino acids. Germline CDR1 reads DFQATT; CDR2 reads SNEGSKA (reference sequence). V was shortened by 4 bases and J by 0 bases, with 10 bases between the two germline ends. Details on this clonotype: Antigen specificity is unknown.

Caucasian individuals from Russia who were healthy and aged roughly 6 to 95 acted as donors. With a J-beta primer mix and a sample-barcoded 5' primer, a second PCR ran about 7 to 12 cycles. Any given sample supplied a minimum of 3 million CDR3-containing paired-end reads. TCRdb recomputed calls from the 5' RACE reads with MiXCR, one row per CDR3 protein. The table lists over 1,500,000 distinct CDR3 sequences, around 42% of them singletons. Study results and limitations: Observed TCR beta diversity per million T cells went down as age went up. This fall followed a roughly linear course with age. PBMCs that were unsorted prevented a conclusive naive versus antigen-experienced comparison.

V and J are TRBV20-1 and TRBJ2-1, with D uncertain. Sequences were obtained from blood. The receptor was derived from a human donor in good health. The CDR3 loop reads CSATPASSYNEQFF. The CDR3 region has the DNA TGCAGTGCTACACCAGCGAGCTCCTACAATGAGCAGTTCTTC.